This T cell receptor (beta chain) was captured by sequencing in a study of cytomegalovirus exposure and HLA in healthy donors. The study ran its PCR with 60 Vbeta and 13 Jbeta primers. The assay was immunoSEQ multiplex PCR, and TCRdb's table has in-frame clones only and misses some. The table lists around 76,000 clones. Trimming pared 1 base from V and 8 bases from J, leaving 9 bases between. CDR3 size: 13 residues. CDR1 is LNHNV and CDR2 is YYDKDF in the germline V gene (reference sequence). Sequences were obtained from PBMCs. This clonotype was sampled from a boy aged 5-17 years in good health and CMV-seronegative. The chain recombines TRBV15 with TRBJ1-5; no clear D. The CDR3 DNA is TGTGCCACCAGCAGAGCCCCCCGTGAGCCCCAGCATTTT. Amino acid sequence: CATSRAPREPQHF.